Below, 16 T cell receptor beta chains from the same sample are listed, as sequenced in a study of blood T cell repertoires in COVID-19. The repertoire was sequenced with immunoSEQ multiplex PCR; TCRdb's copy has only in-frame clones and lacks some. The table includes some 460,000 clones, around 87% detected once. Sequenced input: PBMCs or T cells enriched from blood (not recorded which). These receptors all come from a woman aged 18-30 years who had recovered from COVID-19.

The genes are TRBV7-9 and TRBJ1-2; TRBD1 matches at 7 bases. This CDR3 has 17 amino acids. CDR1 is SEHNR, CDR2 FQNEAQ, per germline (reference sequence). The J segment lost 2 bases and the V segment lost 1 base, leaving 10 bases of the junction unmatched. The CDR3 loop is CASSLVGRGRFNYGYTF. The CDR3 DNA reads TGTGCCAGCAGCTTAGTCGGCAGGGGGAGGTTCAACTATGGCTACACCTTC. The full variable domain, completed using reference TRBV7-9 and TRBJ1-2, is DTGVSQNPRHKITKRGQNVTFRCDPISEHNRLYWYRQTLGQGPEFLTYFQNEAQLEKSRLLSDRFSAERPKGSFSTLEIQRTEQGDSAMYLCASSLVGRGRFNYGYTFGSGTRLTVV.

The chain recombines TRBV6-5 with TRBJ2-3; D possibly corresponds to TRBD1 (6 bases). The CDR3 sequence is 15 residues long. Per the germline V gene, CDR1 is MNHEY and CDR2 is SVGAGI. V was clipped by 7 bases and J by 0 bases, with 14 bases between them. CDR3 sequence: CASNLQGASTDTQYF. The DNA for the CDR3 is TGTGCCAGCAACCTACAGGGAGCTAGCACAGATACGCAGTATTTT.

The chain carries TRBV5-1 and TRBJ1-1; maybe TRBD1 (5 bases). Germline V lookup: CDR1 SGHRS, CDR2 YFSETQ. There are 15 residues in the CDR3. The V gene lost 0 bases and the J gene lost 1 base, with 10 bases spanning the gap. This CDR3 is CASSLAGLPNTEAFF. The CDR3 coding sequence is TGCGCCAGCAGCTTGGCGGGACTGCCGAACACTGAAGCTTTCTTT.

The chain is built from TRBV15 and TRBJ2-7, with TRBD1 matching over 8 bases. V lost 5 bases to trimming and J lost 6 bases; unmatched junction nucleotides: 15. The CDR3 totals 16 residues. Germline-derived CDR1 and CDR2 are LNHNV and YYDKDF (reference sequence). The CDR3 sequence is CATSGGQGYGQGEQYF. As DNA, the CDR3 is TGTGCCACCAGCGGAGGACAGGGCTATGGTCAGGGCGAGCAGTACTTC.

V gene TRBV20-1 combines with J gene TRBJ2-1, with D maybe TRBD2 (5 bases). Germline CDR1 reads DFQATT; CDR2 reads SNEGSKA (reference sequence). V lost 3 bases and J 6 bases, leaving 9 bases between the germline ends. This CDR3 contains 12 residues. CDR3 residues: CSASYTSNEQFF. DNA of the CDR3: TGCAGTGCTAGTTATACTAGCAATGAGCAGTTCTTC.

J is TRBJ2-1 and V is TRBV24-1, with a possible D match to TRBD1 (6 bases). This CDR3 comprises 15 residues. Germline CDR1 is KGHDR and CDR2 is SFDVKD. V lost 4 bases and J lost 5, with 14 bases in between. The CDR3 sequence is CATSEGRGTNNEQFF. CDR3 DNA: TGTGCCACCAGTGAGGGCAGGGGAACAAACAATGAGCAGTTCTTC.

This sequence joins TRBV7-9 and TRBJ1-2; no firm D call. This CDR3 is 12 amino acids long. The V gene's germline CDR1 is SEHNR and CDR2 FQNEAQ (reference sequence). Trimming took 3 bases from V and 2 from J, leaving 4 bases between them. The CDR3 loop is CASSFQNYGYTF. CDR3 sequence (DNA): TGTGCCAGCAGCTTCCAGAACTATGGCTACACCTTC.

Concerning this clone: The same CDR3 arises from other DNA sequences in this sample as well. The chain uses TRBV7-9 and TRBJ2-7; TRBD1 is a possible D gene (6 bases). The CDR3 extends over 14 amino acids. V lost 6 bases and J 0 bases, leaving 12 bases between the germline ends. Germline CDR1 and CDR2: SEHNR and FQNEAQ (reference sequence). CDR3 region: CASRDSSSSYEQYF. CDR3 nucleotide sequence: TGTGCCAGCAGGGACAGTTCCAGCTCCTACGAGCAGTACTTC.

The V and J genes are TRBV7-2 and TRBJ1-5; maybe TRBD1 (6 bases). The CDR3 totals 14 residues. CDR1 and CDR2 (germline): SGHTA, FQGNSA. V lost 5 bases and J lost 4, with 12 bases in between. The CDR3 coding sequence is TGTGCCAGCAGCCAGGGGCAGGGTAATCAGCCCCAGCATTTT. Its translation is CASSQGQGNQPQHF.

The gene calls are TRBV3-1 (or the pseudogene TRBV3-2) and TRBJ2-7; tentatively, D is TRBD2 (6 bases). Trimming took off 3 bases at V and 5 bases at J, with 11 bases between the two ends. The CDR3 has 13 amino acids. CDR1 and CDR2 from the germline V gene are LGHDT and YNNKEL (reference sequence). In DNA form, the CDR3 reads TGTGCCAGCAGCCACAATACGGGGGACGAGCAGTACTTC. This codes for CASSHNTGDEQYF.

The chain joins TRBV7-8 to TRBJ2-7; TRBD1 matches at 7 bases. Germline V gene data show CDR1 as SGHVS and CDR2 as FQNEAQ. This CDR3 has 15 residues. Trimming removed 3 bases from V and 3 bases from J; junction bases left unmatched: 8. CDR3 sequence: CASSFDRGQIYEQYF. The CDR3 DNA reads TGTGCCAGCAGCTTCGACCGGGGACAGATCTACGAGCAGTACTTC. The whole variable domain, filled in from reference TRBV7-8 and TRBJ2-7, reads GAGVSQSPRYKVAKRGQDVALRCDPISGHVSLFWYQQALGQGPEFLTYFQNEAQLDKSGLPSDRFFAERPEGSVSTLKIQRTQQEDSAVYLCASSFDRGQIYEQYFGPGTRLTVT.

The chain has TRBV9 and TRBJ1-3; D is ambiguous. The germline V gene has CDR1 SGDLS and CDR2 YYNGEE. There are 14 residues in the CDR3. V shed 1 base and J shed 4 bases, with 9 bases lying between them. The CDR3: CASSVPSGGNTIYF. CDR3 DNA: TGTGCCAGCAGCGTACCTTCGGGGGGAAACACCATATATTTT.

The V gene is TRBV27, the J gene TRBJ2-7; D not resolved. Trimming pared 4 bases from V and 0 bases from J, leaving 7 bases between. This CDR3 comprises 13 residues. CDR1 MNHEY and CDR2 SMNVEV come from the germline V gene (reference sequence). CDR3 sequence: CASSSLPSYEQYF. The CDR3 DNA reads as TGTGCCAGCAGTTCCCTCCCCTCCTACGAGCAGTACTTC.

CDR3 region: CASRMDRAKEYYGYTF. The CDR3 DNA sequence: TGCGCCAGCAGGATGGACAGGGCAAAAGAATACTATGGCTACACCTTC. The chain carries TRBV10-1 and TRBJ1-2; TRBD1 matches 8 bases. The germline CDR1 and CDR2 sequences are WNHNN and SYGVQD (reference sequence). Unmatched junction bases numbered 12, after V lost 6 bases and J lost 3 bases. The length of the CDR3 is 16 residues.

This clone was seen just once. The chain uses TRBV2 and TRBJ2-5; 8 positions match TRBD2. CDR3 length: 15 amino acids. J lost 1 base, V lost 5 bases, and 6 bases had no gene match. Germline values: CDR1 SNHLY, CDR2 FYNNEI. Here the CDR3 reads CASSQGGGLQETQYF. In DNA form, the CDR3 reads TGTGCCAGCAGTCAGGGCGGGGGGCTCCAAGAGACCCAGTACTTC.

J is TRBJ2-3 and V is TRBV2, with 11 bases aligning to TRBD2. The germline gives CDR1 SNHLY, CDR2 FYNNEI. The CDR3 runs to 19 residues. With 4 bases clipped from V and 6 bases from J, the junction kept 18 bases outside the gene matches. The DNA of the CDR3 is TGTGCCAGCAGTGGAACAACTAGCGGGGGAAGGCCTCTTGCTGATACGCAGTATTTT. Amino acids: CASSGTTSGGRPLADTQYF. Variable domain in full (rest from reference TRBV2 and TRBJ2-3): EPEVTQTPSHQVTQMGQEVILRCVPISNHLYFYWYRQILGQKVEFLVSFYNNEISEKSEIFDDQFSVERPDGSNFTLKIRSTKLEDSAMYFCASSGTTSGGRPLADTQYFGPGTRLTVL.